This is a list of T cell receptor beta chains from one sample in a study of blood T cell repertoires in COVID-19. Sequencing was performed with immunoSEQ multiplex PCR; in TCRdb, only in-frame clones are kept and a portion is missing. The data show just under 150,000 clones, about 90% seen once. The sequenced material came from peripheral blood. All receptors come from a man in his fifties or sixties who had recovered from COVID-19. The CDR3 runs from the conserved cysteine through the conserved F or W. A D gene is named only where the DNA matches it firmly. Not every row has a clone size; where given, it reads once, few, many or a size class.

abundance: -
v_gene: TRBV7-2
d_gene: -
j_gene: TRBJ2-6
len: 16
CDR3nt: TGTGCCAGCAGCTTAGGACAGGTGTCTGGGGCCAACGTCCTGACTTTC
CDR3aa: CASSLGQVSGANVLTF

abundance: -
v_gene: TRBV15
d_gene: -
j_gene: TRBJ1-2
len: 14
CDR3nt: TGTGCCACCAGCAGAGATCGGTTTGGTTATGGCTACACCTTC
CDR3aa: CATSRDRFGYGYTF

abundance: -
v_gene: TRBV4-3
d_gene: -
j_gene: TRBJ2-7
len: 15
CDR3nt: TGCGCCAGCAGCCAAGAGGCAGGCGCTTCCTACGAGCAGTACTTC
CDR3aa: CASSQEAGASYEQYF

abundance: -
v_gene: TRBV21-1
d_gene: -
j_gene: TRBJ1-2
len: 15
CDR3nt: TGTGCCAGCAGCAAGGGGACAGGGAAAGAATATGGCTACACCTTC
CDR3aa: CASSKGTGKEYGYTF

abundance: -
v_gene: TRBV12-5
d_gene: TRBD1
j_gene: TRBJ2-7
len: 14
CDR3nt: TGTGCTAGTGGTTCCGGGACAGGGGTCTACGAGCAGTACTTC
CDR3aa: CASGSGTGVYEQYF

abundance: few
v_gene: TRBV7-3
d_gene: TRBD1
j_gene: TRBJ1-2
len: 14
CDR3nt: TGTGCCAGCAGCTCAGGACAGGGGGTTGGAGGCTACACCTTC
CDR3aa: CASSSGQGVGGYTF

abundance: -
v_gene: TRBV7-9
d_gene: -
j_gene: TRBJ1-1
len: 15
CDR3nt: TGTGCCAGCAGCGTAGGGGCCAGGGTGCACACTGAAGCTTTCTTT
CDR3aa: CASSVGARVHTEAFF

abundance: -
v_gene: TRBV6-6
d_gene: TRBD2
j_gene: TRBJ2-5
len: 14
CDR3nt: TGTGCCAGCAGTTGGCGGGGGGGCCCGGAGACCCAGTACTTC
CDR3aa: CASSWRGGPETQYF

abundance: -
v_gene: TRBV19
d_gene: -
j_gene: TRBJ2-7
len: 13
CDR3nt: TGTGCCAGTAGTAACCGACAGACCTACGAGCAGTACTTC
CDR3aa: CASSNRQTYEQYF

abundance: -
v_gene: TRBV4-1
d_gene: -
j_gene: TRBJ1-1
len: 11
CDR3nt: TGCGCCAGCAGCCAAGATGGGGCAGCTTTCTTT
CDR3aa: CASSQDGAAFF

abundance: -
v_gene: TRBV3-1/TRBV3-2
d_gene: TRBD1
j_gene: TRBJ1-5
len: 14
CDR3nt: TGTGCCAGTGGGACACAGGGGGGCCTTCAGCCCCAGCATTTT
CDR3aa: CASGTQGGLQPQHF

abundance: -
v_gene: TRBV11-2
d_gene: -
j_gene: TRBJ2-3
len: 13
CDR3nt: TGTGCCAGCACTCGCACGGGGGTAGATACGCAGTATTTT
CDR3aa: CASTRTGVDTQYF

abundance: -
v_gene: TRBV2
d_gene: -
j_gene: TRBJ2-2
len: 13
CDR3nt: TGTGCCAGCAGGGTTACAGGTACCGGGGAGCTGTTTTTT
CDR3aa: CASRVTGTGELFF

abundance: -
v_gene: TRBV2
d_gene: -
j_gene: TRBJ2-1
len: 15
CDR3nt: TGTGCCAGTGGGGTCGGCCAGGGGACCTACAATGAGCAGTTCTTC
CDR3aa: CASGVGQGTYNEQFF

abundance: few
v_gene: TRBV6-5
d_gene: TRBD1
j_gene: TRBJ1-1
len: 14
CDR3nt: TGTGCCAGCAGTCCGACAGGGGGCAGGACTGAAGCTTTCTTT
CDR3aa: CASSPTGGRTEAFF

abundance: -
v_gene: TRBV3-1/TRBV3-2
d_gene: TRBD1
j_gene: TRBJ1-5
len: 20
CDR3nt: TGTGCCAGCAGCCAAGACTCGGGCCGGCGGGACAGGGGGCGGAATCAGCCCCAGCATTTT
CDR3aa: CASSQDSGRRDRGRNQPQHF

abundance: -
v_gene: TRBV2
d_gene: TRBD1
j_gene: TRBJ2-4
len: 13
CDR3nt: TGTGCCACGCAGGGGGAAGCCAAAAACATTCAGTACTTC
CDR3aa: CATQGEAKNIQYF

abundance: once
v_gene: TRBV6-6
d_gene: -
j_gene: TRBJ2-7
len: 16
CDR3nt: TGTGCCAGCAGTTACTCGGGGGGATCGAGCTCCTACGAGCAGTACTTC
CDR3aa: CASSYSGGSSSYEQYF

abundance: -
v_gene: TRBV5-6
d_gene: -
j_gene: TRBJ1-6
len: 12
CDR3nt: TGTGCCAGCAGCGTTGGCTATTCACCCCTCCACTTT
CDR3aa: CASSVGYSPLHF

abundance: -
v_gene: TRBV27
d_gene: TRBD1
j_gene: TRBJ2-7
len: 16
CDR3nt: TGTGCCAGCAGTTTATCGCTCAAAGGACAGGGACTTAAGCAGTACTTC
CDR3aa: CASSLSLKGQGLKQYF

abundance: -
v_gene: TRBV3-1/TRBV3-2
d_gene: -
j_gene: TRBJ2-7
len: 13
CDR3nt: TGTGCCAGCAGCCAAGGCCGAGCCTACGAGCAGTACTTC
CDR3aa: CASSQGRAYEQYF

abundance: -
v_gene: TRBV7-2
d_gene: -
j_gene: TRBJ1-2
len: 16
CDR3nt: TGTGCCAGCAGCTACGCTGGGAGGACATCGCTCTATGGCTACACCTTC
CDR3aa: CASSYAGRTSLYGYTF

abundance: -
v_gene: TRBV4-3
d_gene: -
j_gene: TRBJ2-2
len: 16
CDR3nt: TGCGCCAGCAGCCAAGAAACAGGGCCGAACACCGGGGAGCTGTTTTTT
CDR3aa: CASSQETGPNTGELFF

abundance: few
v_gene: TRBV7-9
d_gene: -
j_gene: TRBJ1-1
len: 16
CDR3nt: TGTGCCAGCAGCTCTCCTTTTAACGGGGTACACACTGAAGCTTTCTTT
CDR3aa: CASSSPFNGVHTEAFF

abundance: -
v_gene: TRBV27
d_gene: TRBD1
j_gene: TRBJ2-3
len: 13
CDR3nt: TGTGCCAGCAGTTTGACAGGGTCAGATACGCAGTATTTT
CDR3aa: CASSLTGSDTQYF

abundance: -
v_gene: TRBV3-1/TRBV3-2
d_gene: TRBD1
j_gene: TRBJ1-2
len: 15
CDR3nt: TGTGCCAGCAGCGCTACCGGGACAGGGCCGATTGGCTACACCTTC
CDR3aa: CASSATGTGPIGYTF

abundance: once
v_gene: TRBV25-1
d_gene: -
j_gene: TRBJ1-1
len: 15
CDR3nt: TGTGCCAGCAGCTTTCCTGGGAGTCAGAACACTGAAGCTTTCTTT
CDR3aa: CASSFPGSQNTEAFF

abundance: -
v_gene: TRBV2
d_gene: -
j_gene: TRBJ2-7
len: 15
CDR3nt: TGTGCCAGCAGTGAATCAGGAGGGAGGCCCTACGAGCAGTACTTC
CDR3aa: CASSESGGRPYEQYF

abundance: -
v_gene: TRBV4-2
d_gene: -
j_gene: TRBJ1-2
len: 17
CDR3nt: TGTGCCAGCAGCCAAGATCTTAGACAGGCCGCTAACTATGGCTACACCTTC
CDR3aa: CASSQDLRQAANYGYTF

abundance: -
v_gene: TRBV19
d_gene: -
j_gene: TRBJ1-2
len: 15
CDR3nt: TGTGCCAGTAGTCCCCCCACCAGGGGTAGCTATGGCTACACCTTC
CDR3aa: CASSPPTRGSYGYTF

abundance: -
v_gene: TRBV5-1
d_gene: TRBD1
j_gene: TRBJ1-1
len: 14
CDR3nt: TGCGCCAGCAGCGCGGGACAGGGTGGGACTGAAGCTTTCTTT
CDR3aa: CASSAGQGGTEAFF

abundance: -
v_gene: TRBV7-2
d_gene: TRBD1
j_gene: TRBJ2-5
len: 16
CDR3nt: TGTGCCAGCAGCTTATCGGGGACAGGGGGCGCGGAGACCCAGTACTTC
CDR3aa: CASSLSGTGGAETQYF

abundance: -
v_gene: TRBV10-3
d_gene: -
j_gene: TRBJ1-1
len: 14
CDR3nt: TGTGCCATCAGTGAATCAGCAGGGGTCCCAGAAGCTTTCTTT
CDR3aa: CAISESAGVPEAFF

abundance: -
v_gene: TRBV11-2
d_gene: TRBD1
j_gene: TRBJ2-7
len: 14
CDR3nt: TGTGCCAGCAGTCCGAGACAGGGGGCCCACGAGCAGTACTTC
CDR3aa: CASSPRQGAHEQYF

abundance: -
v_gene: TRBV15
d_gene: TRBD1
j_gene: TRBJ2-1
len: 16
CDR3nt: TGTGCCACCAGCAGTATGACAGGGCATAGATCGAATGAGCAGTTCTTC
CDR3aa: CATSSMTGHRSNEQFF

abundance: -
v_gene: TRBV12-2
d_gene: -
j_gene: TRBJ2-3
len: 20
CDR3nt: TGTGCAAGTCGCTTAGCCCAGGGACTAGCGGGGGCCAATCGCACAGATACGCAGTATTTT
CDR3aa: CASRLAQGLAGANRTDTQYF

abundance: -
v_gene: TRBV12-3/TRBV12-4
d_gene: TRBD1
j_gene: TRBJ2-1
len: 11
CDR3nt: TGTGCCAGCAGTTGGACAGGACGGCAGTTCTTC
CDR3aa: CASSWTGRQFF

abundance: -
v_gene: TRBV6-2/TRBV6-3
d_gene: -
j_gene: TRBJ2-3
len: 14
CDR3nt: TGTGCCAGCAGTTACTCGACTAGCACAGATACGCAGTATTTT
CDR3aa: CASSYSTSTDTQYF

abundance: -
v_gene: TRBV24-1
d_gene: -
j_gene: TRBJ1-2
len: 9
CDR3nt: TGTGCCACCAGTGATTCCGACACCTTC
CDR3aa: CATSDSDTF

abundance: few
v_gene: TRBV11-3
d_gene: TRBD2
j_gene: TRBJ2-3
len: 16
CDR3nt: TGTGCCAGCAGCTTAAGGGGTGCGGGGGGGACAGATACGCAGTATTTT
CDR3aa: CASSLRGAGGTDTQYF

abundance: -
v_gene: TRBV6-1
d_gene: -
j_gene: TRBJ1-1
len: 17
CDR3nt: TGTGCCAGCAGTGAAGCCCCGGGAAGTTGGGCAAGCACTGAAGCTTTCTTT
CDR3aa: CASSEAPGSWASTEAFF

abundance: -
v_gene: TRBV6-2/TRBV6-3
d_gene: -
j_gene: TRBJ2-1
len: 14
CDR3nt: TGTGCCAGCAGTTACGGGCCCGGCTACAATGAGCAGTTCTTC
CDR3aa: CASSYGPGYNEQFF

abundance: -
v_gene: TRBV4-3
d_gene: -
j_gene: TRBJ2-2
len: 16
CDR3nt: TGCGCCAGCAGCCAAGATCTGGCAGTAAACACCGGGGAGCTGTTTTTT
CDR3aa: CASSQDLAVNTGELFF

abundance: -
v_gene: TRBV6-4
d_gene: -
j_gene: TRBJ2-1
len: 12
CDR3nt: TGTGCCAGCAGTGACAGGGAGGATGAGCAGTTCTTC
CDR3aa: CASSDREDEQFF

abundance: -
v_gene: TRBV2
d_gene: TRBD2
j_gene: TRBJ2-2
len: 17
CDR3nt: TGTGCCAGAAGTTCCGGGACTAGCGGGGGGAACACCGGGGAGCTGTTTTTT
CDR3aa: CARSSGTSGGNTGELFF

abundance: -
v_gene: TRBV28
d_gene: -
j_gene: TRBJ1-1
len: 12
CDR3nt: TGTGCCAGCAGTTCTGGACAGATCGGAGCTTTCTTT
CDR3aa: CASSSGQIGAFF

abundance: -
v_gene: TRBV2
d_gene: -
j_gene: TRBJ1-5
len: 13
CDR3nt: TGTGCCAGCACCCGCGTCGGCAATCAGCCCCAGCATTTT
CDR3aa: CASTRVGNQPQHF

abundance: -
v_gene: TRBV2
d_gene: -
j_gene: TRBJ1-1
len: 12
CDR3nt: TGTGCCAGCATTTTGACAGGAGCTGAAGCTTTCTTT
CDR3aa: CASILTGAEAFF

abundance: -
v_gene: TRBV27
d_gene: -
j_gene: TRBJ1-1
len: 16
CDR3nt: TGTGCCAGCAGTTTAGCGGCTACAGGGAGGAACACTGAAGCTTTCTTT
CDR3aa: CASSLAATGRNTEAFF

abundance: -
v_gene: TRBV19
d_gene: -
j_gene: TRBJ2-3
len: 12
CDR3nt: TGTGCCAGTAGTCCTAGCACAGATACGCAGTATTTT
CDR3aa: CASSPSTDTQYF

abundance: -
v_gene: TRBV6-2/TRBV6-3
d_gene: TRBD1
j_gene: TRBJ1-2
len: 15
CDR3nt: TGTGCCAGCAGCTTCTCCCGACAGGGGGCCGATGGCTACACCTTC
CDR3aa: CASSFSRQGADGYTF

abundance: -
v_gene: TRBV5-4
d_gene: -
j_gene: TRBJ2-3
len: 15
CDR3nt: TGTGCCAGCAGCTTGGAGGCAGGGGAGCTAGATACGCAGTATTTT
CDR3aa: CASSLEAGELDTQYF

abundance: -
v_gene: TRBV6-5
d_gene: -
j_gene: TRBJ1-3
len: 14
CDR3nt: TGTGCCAGCATGAGGCGGGACTCTGGAAACACCATATATTTT
CDR3aa: CASMRRDSGNTIYF

abundance: -
v_gene: TRBV2
d_gene: TRBD1
j_gene: TRBJ2-2
len: 15
CDR3nt: TGTGCCAGCAGTCGGGACAGGGCTTCTTCCGGGGAGCTGTTTTTT
CDR3aa: CASSRDRASSGELFF

abundance: -
v_gene: TRBV18
d_gene: -
j_gene: TRBJ2-7
len: 15
CDR3nt: TGTGCCAGCTCACTCTGGACAGTAAGATCCTACGAGCAGTACTTC
CDR3aa: CASSLWTVRSYEQYF